Detailed here is one TCR beta chain. This clonotype was found many times. Its specific antigen is unknown. No much larger clone is present one base from it, and per-base qualities are unavailable. Ophthalmopathy patients had moderately to severely active disease, Clinical Activity Score of at least 3, NOSPECS grade of at least 4, and duration under 3 months. Exclusion was applied to patients with uncontrolled infections, other autoimmune diseases, pregnancy or lactation. Clinical symptoms, serum thyroxine and TRAb, thyroid ultrasound, and orbital computed tomography formed the basis for the diagnoses. PBMCs were isolated from about 10 ml of fresh peripheral blood by Ficoll-Paque density gradient centrifugation. Total RNA was extracted using Trizol reagent, and RNA quality was assessed on an Agilent 2100 Bioanalyzer. This record comes from a study of T cells in Graves' hyperthyroidism and ophthalmopathy (dated by TCRdb to about 2019). For the wider study: Peripheral blood was collected at initial diagnosis, before any treatment. For training and testing, the 110 or so patients in the discovery cohort were randomly divided in a 7:3 ratio. Prospective prediction of ophthalmopathy was tested in an independent validation cohort consisting of 18 to 20 hyperthyroidism patients and approximately 16 patients who later progressed to ophthalmopathy. To identify TCR V-J signatures that set the groups apart, the researchers used a discovery cohort of approximately 98 patients, made up of 40 to 45 with Graves' ophthalmopathy and approximately 57 with stable Graves' hyperthyroidism. Following sampling, methimazole starting at 30 mg daily was given to hyperthyroidism patients, and high-dose intravenous methylprednisolone was given to ophthalmopathy patients. The study also compared thyroid tissue and blood T-cell repertoires from over 5 Graves' hyperthyroidism patients. TCR Vbeta CDR3 sequencing of 120 to 150 peripheral blood samples (about 45 ophthalmopathy, 75 hyperthyroidism and around 17 progressor patients) is reported in the paper. What the research found in general, with its limitations: In validation, the model predicted progression to ophthalmopathy a median of roughly six months before onset, with approximately 68% sensitivity and more than 72% specificity. Ophthalmopathy was separated from stable hyperthyroidism by a 13 V-J signature model, with around 90% sensitivity and just over 81% specificity obtained in cross-validation and 80%/75% obtained in testing. Sample size was not statistically predetermined, and blinding of investigators to group allocation was not performed. Most expanded thyroid clonotypes (frequency above 0.001) were also detected in blood, a finding suggesting that blood repertoires may reflect thyroid immune responses.

TCR beta CDR3 regions were amplified from RNA transcripts. For the first round of RT-PCR on the TCR CDR3, the HTBI primer set was used together with the Qiagen OneStep RT-PCR kit. The libraries were constructed in a second round of multiplex PCR and then size-selected and purified. Libraries were sequenced paired-end with 100 bp reads on an Illumina HiSeq2000. Per the source publication's procedure: SOAPnuke was used to process the raw data, with reads discarded if the reads contained adapters or uncalled bases, had a mean Phred below 15, or lacked an exact constant-primer or identifier match. High-quality paired reads were merged using COPE v1.2.5, and each unique nucleotide sequence was defined as a clonotype. Clonotypes were aligned to IMGT TRBV, TRBD and TRBJ reference segments using MiTCR v1.1. The analysis was restricted to V-J combinations with a frequency above 0.0001, which together covered 99.2% of the repertoires. The TCS score was defined as F50 (clonal expansion) divided by E x V (chaos), with BLOSUM62-based TCRdist calculated between CDR3 peptides within each V-J. Welch's t-statistics and random forest reduced around 550 V-J features to roughly 13, which were used in a naive Bayes classifier (R e1071). Through fastp at Q25 and MiXCR, TCRdb rebuilt clones from the public reads, retaining in-frame beta chains. Here each entry gathers all rows of one CDR3 protein and keeps the most common genes and DNA. It is TCRdb's table, rather than the study itself, that gives the V and J calls and clone size. Counted in this sample were 400,000 or so distinct CDR3 sequences; roughly 15% of them appeared once. The top ten clones comprise roughly 21% of the sample.

From cysteine to phenylalanine, the CDR3 is 15 amino acids long. The DNA shown is the 45-base CDR3, in frame from base 1. V sheds 4 bases and J sheds 3 bases, leaving 16 bases between their ends. From the germline V gene (reference sequence), CDR1 is SGHAT and CDR2 is FQDESV. The source material was blood. The chain couples TRBV11-1 to TRBJ2-7; no D gene is confidently identified. The clonotype originates from a woman in her 30s with Graves' ophthalmopathy. Read as DNA, the sequence is TGTGCCAGCAGCTCAAGAGAGCCGCTCCACTACGAGCAGTACTTC. Its amino acids are CASSSREPLHYEQYF.